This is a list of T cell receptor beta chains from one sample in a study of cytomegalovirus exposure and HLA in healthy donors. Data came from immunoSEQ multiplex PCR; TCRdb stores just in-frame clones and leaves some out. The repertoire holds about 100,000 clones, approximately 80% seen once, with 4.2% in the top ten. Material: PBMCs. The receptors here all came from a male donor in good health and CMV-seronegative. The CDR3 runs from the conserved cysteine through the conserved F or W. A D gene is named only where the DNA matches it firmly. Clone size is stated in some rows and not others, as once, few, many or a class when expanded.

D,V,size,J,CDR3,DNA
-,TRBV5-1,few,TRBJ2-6,CASSYGQISGANVLTF,TGCGCCAGCAGCTATGGACAGATCTCTGGGGCCAACGTCCTGACTTTC
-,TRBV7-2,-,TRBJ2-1,CASSLASGVYDEQFF,TGTGCCAGCAGCTTAGCGTCGGGAGTCTACGATGAGCAGTTCTTC
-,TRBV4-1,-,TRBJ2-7,CASSQGTSSDEQYF,TGCGCCAGCAGCCAAGGGACATCCTCCGACGAGCAGTACTTC
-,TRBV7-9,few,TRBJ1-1,CASSLVQGTTEAFF,TGTGCCAGCAGCTTAGTTCAGGGTACCACTGAAGCTTTCTTT
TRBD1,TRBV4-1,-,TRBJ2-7,CASSHGQGGLYEQYF,TGCGCCAGCAGCCATGGACAGGGGGGGCTCTACGAGCAGTACTTC
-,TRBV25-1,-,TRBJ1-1,CASSEPIPGGVNEAFF,TGTGCCAGCAGTGAACCAATCCCTGGGGGGGTGAATGAAGCTTTCTTT
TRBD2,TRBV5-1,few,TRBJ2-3,CASRSSGSSTDTQYF,TGCGCCAGCAGGTCTAGCGGATCTAGCACAGATACGCAGTATTTT
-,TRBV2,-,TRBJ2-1,CASSVDLAARGFF,TGTGCCAGCAGTGTTGACTTAGCGGCCCGGGGGTTCTTC
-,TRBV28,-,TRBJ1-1,CASRGGGTNTEAFF,TGTGCCAGCAGAGGGGGGGGCACGAACACTGAAGCTTTCTTT
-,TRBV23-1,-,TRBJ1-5,CASSQPAGVCQPQHF,TGCGCCAGCAGTCAACCCGCAGGGGTTTGTCAGCCCCAGCATTTT
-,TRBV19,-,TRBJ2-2,CASSRRTGELFF,TGTGCCAGTAGTCGGAGAACCGGGGAGCTGTTTTTT
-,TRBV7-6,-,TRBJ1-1,CASSRGENTEAFF,TGTGCCAGCAGCCGAGGAGAGAACACTGAAGCTTTCTTT
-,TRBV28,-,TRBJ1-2,CASAGQWNYGYTF,TGTGCCAGCGCTGGACAGTGGAACTATGGCTACACCTTC
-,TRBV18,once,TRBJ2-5,CASSHSQETQYF,TGTGCCAGCTCACACTCCCAAGAGACCCAGTACTTC
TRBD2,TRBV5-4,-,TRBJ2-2,CASSPGLAGNTGELFF,TGTGCCAGCAGCCCGGGACTAGCGGGGAACACCGGGGAGCTGTTTTTT
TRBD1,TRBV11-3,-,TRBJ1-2,CASSLKWTGWAYGYTF,TGTGCCAGCAGCTTAAAGTGGACAGGGTGGGCCTATGGCTACACCTTC
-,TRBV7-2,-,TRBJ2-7,CASSLGGTSYEQYF,TGTGCCAGCAGCTTAGGAGGGACTTCCTACGAGCAGTACTTC
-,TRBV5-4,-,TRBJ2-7,CASSLAGSGHEQYF,TGTGCCAGCAGCTTGGCTGGCAGCGGGCACGAGCAGTACTTC
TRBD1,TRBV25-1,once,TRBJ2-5,CASSEHQGAPRETQYF,TGTGCCAGCAGTGAGCATCAGGGGGCGCCCAGGGAGACCCAGTACTTC
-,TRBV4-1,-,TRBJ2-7,CASSQQADKTYEQYF,TGCGCCAGCAGCCAACAGGCCGACAAGACCTACGAGCAGTACTTC
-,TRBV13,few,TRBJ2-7,CASSPSRREQYF,TGTGCCAGCAGCCCTTCACGTCGGGAGCAGTACTTC
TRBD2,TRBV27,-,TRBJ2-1,CASSTTSGRGNEQFF,TGTGCCAGCAGTACGACTAGCGGGAGAGGAAATGAGCAGTTCTTC
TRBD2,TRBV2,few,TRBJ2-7,CASSDRGGSGEQYF,TGTGCCAGCAGCGATCGGGGCGGGAGCGGCGAGCAGTACTTC
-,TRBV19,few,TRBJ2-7,CASSISGGLSYEQYF,TGTGCCAGTAGTATTTCAGGGGGGTTATCCTACGAGCAGTACTTC
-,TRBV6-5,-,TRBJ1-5,CASSRGDSNQPQHF,TGTGCCAGCTCTAGGGGTGATAGCAATCAGCCCCAGCATTTT
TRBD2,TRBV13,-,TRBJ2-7,CASSSGLAGPPGGEQYF,TGTGCCAGCAGCTCGGGACTAGCGGGACCCCCGGGGGGAGAGCAGTACTTC
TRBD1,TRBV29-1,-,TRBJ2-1,CSVETGGSSSYNEQFF,TGCAGCGTGGAAACAGGGGGCTCCAGCTCCTACAATGAGCAGTTCTTC
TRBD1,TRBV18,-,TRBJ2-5,CASSLGRQGWQETQYF,TGTGCCAGCTCATTAGGGAGACAGGGATGGCAAGAGACCCAGTACTTC
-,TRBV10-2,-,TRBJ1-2,CASRPQGLRGYTF,TGCGCCAGCAGGCCCCAGGGCCTTCGGGGCTACACCTTC
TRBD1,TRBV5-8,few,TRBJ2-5,CASSSQGMYQETQYF,TGTGCCAGCAGCTCACAGGGGATGTACCAAGAGACCCAGTACTTC
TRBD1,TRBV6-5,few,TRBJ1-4,CASSYSDRGGEKLFF,TGTGCCAGCAGTTACTCGGACAGGGGAGGAGAAAAACTGTTTTTT
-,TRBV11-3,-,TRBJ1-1,CASSYQGNTEAFF,TGTGCCAGCAGTTACCAGGGGAACACTGAAGCTTTCTTT
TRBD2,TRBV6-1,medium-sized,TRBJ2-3,CASSETSGSSDTQYF,TGTGCCAGCAGTGAAACAAGCGGGAGCTCAGATACGCAGTATTTT
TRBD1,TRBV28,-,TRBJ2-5,CASRTTGAGEYF,TGTGCCAGCAGAACGACAGGGGCTGGGGAGTACTTC
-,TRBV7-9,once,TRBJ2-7,CASRRSGFYEQYF,TGTGCCAGCAGGCGATCAGGGTTCTACGAGCAGTACTTC
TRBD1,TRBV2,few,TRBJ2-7,CASNDADRGLYEQYF,TGTGCCAGCAACGACGCGGACAGGGGCTTATACGAGCAGTACTTC
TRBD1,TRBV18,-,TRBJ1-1,CASSPLAGQGKRNTEAFF,TGTGCCAGCTCACCACTGGCCGGACAGGGAAAACGGAACACTGAAGCTTTCTTT
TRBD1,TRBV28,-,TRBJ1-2,CASSLSRGLSLF,TGTGCCAGCAGTTTAAGCAGGGGGCTTTCCCTTTTC
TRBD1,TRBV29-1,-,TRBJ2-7,CSVRQGVDEQYF,TGCAGCGTTAGGCAGGGGGTCGACGAGCAGTACTTC
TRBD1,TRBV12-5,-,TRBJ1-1,CASGLVLYRGGNTEAFF,TGTGCTAGTGGTTTGGTACTGTACAGGGGAGGTAACACTGAAGCTTTCTTT
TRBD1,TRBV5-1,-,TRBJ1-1,CASRGGQEPLNTEAFF,TGCGCCAGCAGAGGGGGACAGGAACCATTGAACACTGAAGCTTTCTTT
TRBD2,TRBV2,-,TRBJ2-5,CASKLTGGGETQYF,TGTGCCAGCAAATTAACGGGAGGTGGAGAGACCCAGTACTTC
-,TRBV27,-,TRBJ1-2,CASSLRASYGYTF,TGTGCCAGCAGTTTGCGAGCCTCATATGGCTACACCTTC
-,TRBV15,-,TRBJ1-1,CATSRVGGTEAFF,TGTGCCACCAGCAGAGTTGGCGGGACTGAAGCTTTCTTT
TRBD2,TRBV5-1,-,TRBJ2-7,CASSVRTSGSIVYEQYF,TGCGCCAGCAGCGTAAGGACTAGCGGGTCTATAGTCTACGAGCAGTACTTC
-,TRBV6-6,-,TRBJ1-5,CASSYRDWNQPQHF,TGTGCCAGCAGTTACCGGGACTGGAATCAGCCCCAGCATTTT
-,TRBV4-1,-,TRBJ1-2,CASSQETGWSGGYTF,TGCGCCAGCAGCCAAGAGACGGGTTGGTCAGGGGGCTACACCTTC
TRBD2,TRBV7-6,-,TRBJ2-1,CASSLLAGVGYEQFF,TGTGCCAGCAGCTTACTAGCGGGAGTTGGATATGAGCAGTTCTTC